In this sample, the clone carrying this T cell receptor beta chain turned up a few times. The CDR3 covers 14 residues. V lost 5 bases and J 3 bases, leaving 13 bases between the germline ends. The sample belongs to a study of T-cell memory formation after mild COVID-19. TCRdb passed the 5' RACE reads through MiXCR, listing each CDR3 protein once. The sample lists a few hundred thousand distinct CDR3 sequences, around 19% occurring once. Sequencing input: PBMCs or a T cell subset sorted from them (not recorded which). The chain combines TRBV12-3 or TRBV12-4 with TRBJ1-2; D remains ambiguous. This clonotype was sampled from a man aged 18 to 30 who had mild COVID-19 (a few samples of this study predate the infection). Cell type and time point are not known. The CDR3 DNA is TGTGCCAGCAGTCCCGCCACAGAGTACTATGGCTACACCTTC. It translates to CASSPATEYYGYTF.